This T cell receptor (beta chain) was identified in a study of CD8 T cells in ankylosing spondylitis. 5'-RACE, quantitative and with molecular barcodes, yielded the TCR beta libraries. TCRdb called the 5' RACE reads again in MiXCR, with one record for every CDR3 protein. The sample lists 350,000 to 400,000 distinct CDR3 sequences, approximately 20% seen once, with around 13% in the top ten. Points on this clonotype: Its antigen is unidentified.

Study-level results: A TCR beta motif of roughly eight highly homologous variants appeared characteristic of ankylosing spondylitis blood. Disease-linked clones were reportedly significantly enriched in matched ankylosing spondylitis synovial fluid. Some of these motif variants have turned up before, in reports on reactive arthritis synovial fluid and blood.

The CDR3 consists of 13 residues. V gave up 1 base and J gave up 7 bases, with 11 bases separating them. Germline-derived CDR1 and CDR2 are SGHAT and FQNNGV. The clonotype was recovered from a male donor with ankylosing spondylitis or in good health (not recorded which). The V gene is TRBV11-2, the J gene TRBJ2-7; TRBD1 is a possible D gene (6 bases). Sequenced input: blood, either unsorted or a sorted T cell fraction (not recorded which). The CDR3 spells CASSLGQVWEQYF. The CDR3 DNA sequence: TGTGCCAGCAGCTTAGGACAGGTCTGGGAGCAGTACTTC.